The 14 T cell receptor beta chains below were found in one sample sequenced in a study of blood T cell repertoires in COVID-19. This table comes from immunoSEQ multiplex PCR, and its TCRdb copy is limited to in-frame clones, with some not included. The sample lists fewer than 85,000 clones; over 65% were seen once. What was sequenced was peripheral blood. The receptor set was obtained from a woman aged 60 to 75 with acute or convalescent COVID-19.

The V gene is TRBV5-6, the J gene TRBJ1-1; 8 positions agree with TRBD1. Germline V lookup: CDR1 SGHDT, CDR2 YYEEEE. The CDR3 is made up of 14 amino acids. The V and J ends lost 4 bases and 1 base, in that order; junction bases with no gene match: 3. CDR3 nucleotide sequence: TGTGCCAGCAGCCGCGGGACAGGGAACACTGAAGCTTTCTTT. It translates to CASSRGTGNTEAFF.

This chain joins TRBV14 and TRBJ1-2; D is possibly TRBD1 (6 bases). The CDR3 runs 14 residues. V lost 2 bases and J 8 bases, leaving 15 bases between the germline ends. The germline V gene encodes CDR1 SGHDN and CDR2 FVKESK. CDR3 residues: CASSQLQGPGGYTF. For the CDR3, the DNA is TGTGCCAGCAGCCAATTACAGGGACCAGGGGGCTACACCTTC.

The genes are TRBV2 and TRBJ1-4, with D tentatively TRBD1 (5 bases). Per germline, CDR1 SNHLY and CDR2 FYNNEI. CDR3 length: 15 amino acids. Trimming stripped 6 bases from V and 0 bases from J, with 11 bases between. Here the CDR3 DNA reads TGTGCCAGCAGATATGACAGAGCAACTAATGAAAAACTGTTTTTT. Translating gives CASRYDRATNEKLFF.

The chain has TRBV4-1 and TRBJ1-6, with 10 positions matching TRBD1. The CDR3 is 15 residues long. Per germline, CDR1 MGHRA and CDR2 YSYEKL. J lost 9 bases, V lost 2 bases, and 4 bases had no gene match. In nucleotides, the CDR3 is TGCGCCAGCAGCCAACCCCGGGACAGGGGTTCACCCCTCCACTTT. Protein: CASSQPRDRGSPLHF.

About this clone itself: Distinct nucleotide sequences in the sample also encode this CDR3. The rearrangement joins TRBV3-1 (or the pseudogene TRBV3-2) to TRBJ2-7; 8 nucleotides line up with TRBD2. The V and J ends lost 4 bases and 6 bases, in that order; junction bases with no gene match: 8. The CDR3 length is 14 residues. Per the germline V gene, CDR1 is LGHDT and CDR2 is YNNKEL (reference sequence). DNA of the CDR3: TGTGCCAGCAGCCCTGCGGGGGGTCGGGGCGAGCAGTACTTC. It yields the protein CASSPAGGRGEQYF.

The chain employs TRBV3-1 (or the pseudogene TRBV3-2) and TRBJ2-7; 7 bases map to TRBD2. The germline CDR1 and CDR2 sequences are LGHDT and YNNKEL (reference sequence). The CDR3 loop spans 17 amino acids. The trim removed 4 bases at V and 3 bases at J, leaving 15 bases unmatched. The CDR3 nucleotides read TGTGCCAGCAGCCCCTTTTTAGGCGGGGGTGCCGTCTACGAGCAGTACTTC. Its translation: CASSPFLGGGAVYEQYF.

The gene calls are TRBV19 and TRBJ1-1; maybe TRBD1 (6 bases). Germline CDR1 reads LNHDA; CDR2 reads SQIVND (reference sequence). With 5 bases removed from V and 0 bases from J, the gap between germline ends came to 7 bases. The CDR3 is 13 amino acids. Here the CDR3 reads CASSDRLNTEAFF. The CDR3 nucleotides are TGTGCCAGTAGTGACAGGCTGAACACTGAAGCTTTCTTT.

V and J are TRBV4-1 and TRBJ2-5; TRBD1 matches at 10 bases. The germline V gene has CDR1 MGHRA and CDR2 YSYEKL. V dropped 5 bases and J dropped 5; count of bases not matched to a gene: 5. This CDR3 region has 14 residues. The CDR3 loop reads CASSGRGQGETQYF. CDR3 in DNA: TGCGCCAGCAGCGGACGGGGACAGGGGGAGACCCAGTACTTC.

The chain couples TRBV28 to TRBJ1-5; 8 bases agree with TRBD1. Germline V gene data show CDR1 as MDHEN and CDR2 as SYDVKM. V lost 1 base to trimming and J lost 5 bases; unmatched junction nucleotides: 22. CDR3 length equals 21 residues. CDR3 amino acids: CASSLLTVIRSVGTGHQPQHF. CDR3 DNA: TGTGCCAGCAGTTTATTGACGGTAATAAGGTCCGTTGGGACAGGTCATCAGCCCCAGCATTTT.

The chain employs TRBV2 and TRBJ1-6; D might be TRBD1 (6 bases). Germline lookup yields CDR1 SNHLY and CDR2 FYNNEI. The CDR3 length is 14 residues. Trimming shortened V by 8 bases and J by 6 bases, and 14 bases separated the two germline ends. CDR3 loop: CASAWGQTNSPLHF. The DNA for the CDR3 is TGTGCCAGCGCGTGGGGACAAACTAATTCACCCCTCCACTTT.

The chain uses TRBV27 and TRBJ1-2; TRBD1 matches 7 bases. With V trimmed by 2 bases and J by 1 base, 13 bases remained unmatched. CDR1 and CDR2 from the germline V gene are MNHEY and SMNVEV (reference sequence). The CDR3 covers 18 residues. The CDR3, as DNA: TGTGCCAGCAGTTTAAGGGGGCTCCGGACGGCAGTTAACTATGGCTACACCTTC. The encoded protein is CASSLRGLRTAVNYGYTF.

This clone is a singleton in its sample. CDR3 sequence reads: CASSSTMNTEAFF. The CDR3 DNA reads as TGCGCCAGCAGTTCTACGATGAACACTGAAGCTTTCTTT. The rearrangement uses TRBV10-2 and TRBJ1-1; no reliable D call. In germline, CDR1 is WSHSY, CDR2 SAAADI. V was trimmed by 5 bases and J by 0 bases, leaving 7 bases between them. The CDR3 totals 13 residues.

The V and J genes are TRBV27 and TRBJ1-2; possible D gene TRBD1, 6 bases. The CDR3 has 13 amino acids. V was cut by 5 bases and J by 8 bases, with 15 bases left in between. The V gene's germline CDR1 is MNHEY and CDR2 SMNVEV (reference sequence). CDR3: CASSERTERGYTF. The CDR3 DNA is TGTGCCAGCAGTGAGCGGACAGAACGGGGCTACACCTTC.

The genes are TRBV5-1 and TRBJ1-4; D is perhaps TRBD1 (6 bases). Deletions cut 1 base from V and 8 bases from J, with 15 bases between. Germline-derived CDR1 and CDR2 are SGHRS and YFSETQ. The CDR3 loop spans 15 amino acids. This CDR3 is CASSLSWDKGEKLFF. CDR3 DNA: TGCGCCAGCAGCTTGAGCTGGGACAAGGGCGAAAAACTGTTTTTT.